Listed below are T cell receptor beta chains from one sample, sequenced in a study of STAT5B mutations in CD4+ large granular lymphocyte leukemia. Repertoires were generated with immunoSEQ multiplex PCR, while TCRdb's copy carries only in-frame clones and drops some. The repertoire includes about 40,000 clones, roughly 80% of them detected once, and less than 4% sits in the top ten. The sequenced sample was CD4+ T cells from blood buffy coats. Receptor source: a human donor in good health. Each CDR3 is given with its conserved first and last residue. The D gene is left open where the match is weak. A row's size may be missing; if present it is once, few, many or a size class.

>NA|NA|TRBV4-2|15|TRBJ1-1
TGTGCCAGCAGCCCTGGCGGGACAAAGAACACTGAAGCTTTCTTT
CASSPGGTKNTEAFF
>NA|TRBD2|TRBV10-3|16|TRBJ2-5
TGTGCCATCAGTGAGTCGACTAGCGGGAGCCACGAGACCCAGTACTTC
CAISESTSGSHETQYF
>NA|NA|TRBV5-1|15|TRBJ2-3
TGCGCCAGCAGCTTGGTCGGGGAAAGCACAGATACGCAGTATTTT
CASSLVGESTDTQYF
>once|NA|TRBV20-1|11|TRBJ2-7
TGCAGTGCTAGAGATGGGGGGGCCCCCTACTTC
CSARDGGAPYF
>NA|TRBD2|TRBV2|15|TRBJ2-7
TGTGCCAGCGTGGGTCAGACTAGCTTCTCCTACGAGCAGTACTTC
CASVGQTSFSYEQYF
>few|TRBD2|TRBV27|20|TRBJ2-1
TGTGCCAGCAGTTCTAGGACTAGCGGGATCCAGACGAGCTCCTACAATGAGCAGTTCTTC
CASSSRTSGIQTSSYNEQFF
>NA|TRBD2|TRBV6-1|15|TRBJ2-3
TGTGCCAGCAGTGAATGGGGACTAGTGACAGATACGCAGTATTTT
CASSEWGLVTDTQYF
>few|NA|TRBV9|14|TRBJ1-6
TGTGCCAGCAGCCTTCCTGCCGCAAATTCACCCCTCCACTTT
CASSLPAANSPLHF
>NA|NA|TRBV6-1|12|TRBJ2-5
TGTGCCAGCAGTGGACGGTTGTGGACCCAGTACTTC
CASSGRLWTQYF
>NA|TRBD1|TRBV2|14|TRBJ1-2
TGTGCCAGCCTACAGGGGGCTGGGGTTTATGGCTACACCTTC
CASLQGAGVYGYTF
>NA|NA|TRBV28|11|TRBJ2-5
TGTGCCAGCTCTACAGGGCAGACCCAGTACTTC
CASSTGQTQYF
>NA|TRBD2|TRBV4-1|19|TRBJ2-3
TGCGCCAGCAGCCCAGGGGGAGCGGGGGGGGGAACTAGCACAGATACGCAGTATTTT
CASSPGGAGGGTSTDTQYF
>NA|NA|TRBV28|14|TRBJ1-6
TGTGCCAGCAGTTTTTCCCAGGGCGGTAAACCCCTCCACTTT
CASSFSQGGKPLHF
>NA|TRBD1|TRBV11-1|15|TRBJ2-5
TGTGCCAGCAGCTTGGGGACAGCCCAAGCCTTTACCCAGTACTTC
CASSLGTAQAFTQYF
>few|NA|TRBV6-1|8|TRBJ1-1
TGTGCGGTGGAAGAAGCTTTCTTT
CAVEEAFF
>NA|NA|TRBV19|16|TRBJ2-1
TGTGCCACCGGAGCCCCCCAGGGGAATAGAGGCAATGAGCAGTTCTTC
CATGAPQGNRGNEQFF
>NA|TRBD2|TRBV11-2|15|TRBJ2-7
TGTGCCAGCAGGATAGCGGGAGGTGGTACCTACGAGCAGTACTTC
CASRIAGGGTYEQYF
>NA|NA|TRBV30|19|TRBJ2-2
TGTGCCTGGAGTGGGTCTAGGATACTCAGAGCCGGGAACACCGGGGAGCTGTTTTTT
CAWSGSRILRAGNTGELFF
>NA|TRBD2|TRBV19|16|TRBJ2-7
TGTGCCAGTAGTAGGAGACTAGCGGAAAGCTCCTACGAGCAGTACTTC
CASSRRLAESSYEQYF
>NA|TRBD2|TRBV28|11|TRBJ2-1
TGTGCCAGCAGTTTGGGGACTAGGGCGTTCTTC
CASSLGTRAFF
>once|NA|TRBV10-3|14|TRBJ1-1
TGTGCCATCAGTGAGTCGGGTCAGGATACTGAAGCTTTCTTT
CAISESGQDTEAFF
>NA|TRBD1|TRBV10-2|17|TRBJ2-1
TGCGCCAGCAGTGGACCAAGGGGGCTACGCTCCTACAATGAGCAGTTCTTC
CASSGPRGLRSYNEQFF
>NA|TRBD1|TRBV29-1|11|TRBJ1-2
TGCAGCGTGGGACAGGCTCAGACACCCACCTTC
CSVGQAQTPTF
>NA|NA|TRBV5-1|13|TRBJ2-7
TGCGCCAGCAGCGAACAGGGAGGGGACGAGCAGTACTTC
CASSEQGGDEQYF
>once|NA|TRBV19|16|TRBJ2-3
TGTGCCAGTAGTTTAGGACAACAACTAAGCACAGATACGCAGTATTTT
CASSLGQQLSTDTQYF
>NA|NA|TRBV5-4|14|TRBJ2-3
TGTGCCAGCACCGTGGGGGGGCGCACAGATACGCAGTATTTT
CASTVGGRTDTQYF
>few|NA|TRBV18|12|TRBJ2-7
TGTGCCAGCTCACCAAGCTCCTACGAGCAGTACTTC
CASSPSSYEQYF
>NA|NA|TRBV2|17|TRBJ1-3
TGTGCCAGCAGTGGCCCTCATCGGGGAGAGAATGGAAACACCATATATTTT
CASSGPHRGENGNTIYF